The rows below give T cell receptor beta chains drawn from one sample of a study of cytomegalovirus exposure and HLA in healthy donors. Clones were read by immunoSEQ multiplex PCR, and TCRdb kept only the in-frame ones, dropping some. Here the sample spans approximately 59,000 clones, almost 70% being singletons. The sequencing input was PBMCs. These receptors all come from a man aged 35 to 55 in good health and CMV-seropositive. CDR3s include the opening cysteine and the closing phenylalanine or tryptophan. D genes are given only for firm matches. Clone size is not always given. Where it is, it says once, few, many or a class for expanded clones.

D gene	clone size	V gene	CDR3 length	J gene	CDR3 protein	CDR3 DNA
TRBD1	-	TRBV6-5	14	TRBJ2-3	CASSSGQGTDTQYF	TGTGCCAGCAGTTCGGGACAGGGAACGGATACGCAGTATTTT
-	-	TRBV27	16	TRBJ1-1	CASRGQAITLWTEAFF	TGTGCCAGCCGCGGGCAGGCGATAACATTATGGACTGAAGCTTTCTTT
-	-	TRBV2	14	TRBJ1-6	CASLGWEYNSPLHF	TGTGCCAGCCTCGGTTGGGAGTATAATTCACCCCTCCACTTT
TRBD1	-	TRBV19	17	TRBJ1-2	CASSIQKTGEVNYGYTF	TGTGCCAGTAGTATCCAAAAGACAGGGGAGGTTAACTATGGCTACACCTTC
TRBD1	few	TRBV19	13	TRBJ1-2	CASKGQGSRGYTF	TGTGCCAGTAAGGGACAGGGAAGTCGTGGCTACACCTTC
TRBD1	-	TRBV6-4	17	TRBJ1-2	CASSPSPGRTGIGGYTF	TGTGCCAGCAGTCCCTCCCCAGGACGGACAGGGATCGGTGGCTACACCTTC
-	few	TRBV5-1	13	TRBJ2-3	CASSLASGQAQYF	TGCGCCAGCAGCTTGGCGTCAGGTCAGGCGCAGTATTTT
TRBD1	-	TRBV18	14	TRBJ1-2	CASSPSGQGYGYTF	TGTGCCAGCTCACCCTCGGGACAGGGGTATGGCTACACCTTC
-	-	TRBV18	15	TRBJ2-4	CASSPQRRAKNIQYF	TGTGCCAGCTCACCACAGCGGCGGGCCAAAAACATTCAGTACTTC
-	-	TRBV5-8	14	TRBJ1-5	CASSFNGGNQPQHF	TGTGCCAGCAGCTTCAACGGGGGCAATCAGCCCCAGCATTTT
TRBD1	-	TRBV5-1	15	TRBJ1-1	CASSLVPGGNTEAFF	TGCGCCAGCAGCTTGGTTCCAGGGGGAAACACTGAAGCTTTCTTT
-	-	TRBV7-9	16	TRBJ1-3	CASSFVPSFSGNTIYF	TGTGCCAGCAGCTTCGTCCCCAGTTTCTCTGGAAACACCATATATTTT
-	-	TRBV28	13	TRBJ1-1	CASRSGMSTEAFF	TGTGCCTCTCGATCCGGTATGAGCACTGAAGCTTTCTTT
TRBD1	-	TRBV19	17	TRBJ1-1	CASIMAETGVSNTEAFF	TGTGCCAGTATAATGGCGGAGACAGGGGTATCGAACACTGAAGCTTTCTTT
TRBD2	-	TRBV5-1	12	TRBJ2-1	CASSLAGGEQFF	TGCGCCAGCAGCTTGGCGGGGGGGGAGCAGTTCTTC
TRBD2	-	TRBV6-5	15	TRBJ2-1	CASRKTSGSLNEQFF	TGTGCCAGCAGAAAGACTAGCGGGAGTTTGAATGAGCAGTTCTTC
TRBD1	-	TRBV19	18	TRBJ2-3	CASSIDGSGTGVTDTQYF	TGTGCCAGTAGTATAGACGGTTCCGGAACAGGGGTCACAGATACGCAGTATTTT
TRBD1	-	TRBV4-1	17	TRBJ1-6	CASSLWTGGAQNSPLHF	TGCGCCAGCAGCCTATGGACAGGGGGCGCCCAGAATTCACCCCTCCACTTT
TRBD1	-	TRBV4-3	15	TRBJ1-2	CASSQPRQGFGGYTF	TGCGCCAGCAGCCAGCCCCGACAGGGTTTTGGCGGCTACACCTTC
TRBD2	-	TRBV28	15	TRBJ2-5	CASTAGGGHQETQYF	TGTGCCAGCACCGCCGGCGGGGGTCACCAAGAGACCCAGTACTTC
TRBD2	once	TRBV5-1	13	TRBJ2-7	CASSPSGGYEQYF	TGCGCCAGCAGCCCTAGCGGGGGCTACGAGCAGTACTTC
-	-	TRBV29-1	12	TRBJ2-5	CSVGRYQETQYF	TGCAGCGTTGGCAGATACCAAGAGACCCAGTACTTC
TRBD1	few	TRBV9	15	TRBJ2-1	CASSPQDRGLNEQFF	TGTGCCAGCAGCCCCCAGGACAGGGGGTTAAATGAGCAGTTCTTC
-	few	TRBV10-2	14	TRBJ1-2	CAKETGQPFYGYTF	TGCGCCAAAGAGACGGGTCAGCCATTCTATGGCTACACCTTC
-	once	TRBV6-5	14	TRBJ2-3	CASSDSGGTDTQYF	TGTGCCAGCAGTGATAGCGGAGGCACAGATACGCAGTATTTT
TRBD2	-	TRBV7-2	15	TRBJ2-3	CASSLISGSADTQYF	TGTGCCAGCAGCTTAATTAGCGGGAGCGCAGATACGCAGTATTTT
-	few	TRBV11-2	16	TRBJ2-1	CASSLGASLGYNEQFF	TGTGCCAGCAGCTTAGGGGCATCTCTCGGTTACAATGAGCAGTTCTTC
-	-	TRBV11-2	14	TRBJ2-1	CASSLVRSTNEQFF	TGTGCCAGCAGCTTAGTCCGGAGTACTAATGAGCAGTTCTTC
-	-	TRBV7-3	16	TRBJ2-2	CASSLGGLLGTGELFF	TGTGCCAGCAGCTTGGGGGGGCTCCTGGGAACCGGGGAGCTGTTTTTT
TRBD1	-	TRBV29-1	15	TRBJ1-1	CSVSSPGGGQGEAFF	TGCAGCGTTTCTTCCCCGGGGGGGGGACAGGGTGAAGCTTTCTTT
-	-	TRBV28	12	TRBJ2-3	CASSLRTDTQYF	TGTGCCAGCAGTTTACGGACAGATACGCAGTATTTT
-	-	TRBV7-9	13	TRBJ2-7	CASSQGGPYEQYF	TGTGCCAGCAGCCAAGGAGGCCCCTACGAGCAGTACTTC
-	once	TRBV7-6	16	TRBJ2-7	CASSPAGGSESYEQYF	TGTGCCAGCAGCCCCGCCGGCGGTAGCGAATCCTACGAGCAGTACTTC
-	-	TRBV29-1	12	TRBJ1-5	CSVARGNEPQHF	TGCAGCGTTGCCAGGGGCAATGAGCCCCAGCATTTT
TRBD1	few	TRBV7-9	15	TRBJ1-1	CASSARTGMNTEAFF	TGTGCCAGCAGCGCAAGGACAGGGATGAACACTGAAGCTTTCTTT
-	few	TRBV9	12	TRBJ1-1	CASSAVNTEAFF	TGTGCCAGCAGCGCAGTGAACACTGAAGCTTTCTTT
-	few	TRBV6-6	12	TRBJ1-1	CASSSQDTEAFF	TGTGCCAGCAGTTCCCAGGACACTGAAGCTTTCTTT
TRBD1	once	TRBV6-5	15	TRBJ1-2	CASIQADRGKYGYTF	TGTGCCAGCATTCAGGCGGACAGGGGGAAATATGGCTACACCTTC
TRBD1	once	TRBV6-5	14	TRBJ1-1	CASRGQQLNTEAFF	TGTGCCAGCAGGGGACAGCAATTGAACACTGAAGCTTTCTTT
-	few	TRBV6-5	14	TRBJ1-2	CASSPAQGSFGYTF	TGTGCCAGCAGCCCCGCTCAGGGGTCTTTCGGCTACACCTTC
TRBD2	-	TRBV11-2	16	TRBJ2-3	CASSLVGGRAADTQYF	TGTGCCAGCAGCTTAGTCGGCGGGAGGGCCGCAGATACGCAGTATTTT
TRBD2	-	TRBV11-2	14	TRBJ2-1	CASSLALAGNEQFF	TGTGCCAGCAGCTTAGCTCTAGCGGGTAATGAGCAGTTCTTC